The entry below describes one TCR beta chain. This entry belongs to a study of cytomegalovirus exposure and HLA in healthy donors. The primer mix had 60 Vbeta and 13 Jbeta primers. Repertoires were generated with immunoSEQ multiplex PCR, while TCRdb's copy carries only in-frame clones and drops some. The sample holds fewer than 120,000 clones, approximately 84% seen once. The length of the CDR3 is 11 residues. The V end was cut by 0 bases, the J end by 9 bases, with 4 bases between. CDR1 is SGHDT and CDR2 is YYEEEE in the germline V gene. This rearrangement joins TRBV5-6 to TRBJ2-1; D remains ambiguous. The sequencing input was PBMCs. This TCR was sampled from a man in his forties in good health and CMV-seronegative. For the CDR3, the DNA is TGTGCCAGCAGCTTGGCGGGTGAGCAGTTCTTC. Amino acid sequence: CASSLAGEQFF.